This is a list of T cell receptor beta chains from one sample in a study of regulatory T cells in long-lasting Graves disease. TCRdb redid the calling of the multiplex PCR reads with MiXCR, one entry per CDR3 protein. Of 400,000 to 450,000 distinct CDR3 sequences in the sample, about a sixth were seen once. In addition, the sample was reused for a study of T cells in Graves' hyperthyroidism and ophthalmopathy.

Sequenced material: peripheral blood mononuclear cells (PBMCs), taken at new diagnosis, from a patient treated with antithyroid drugs. The receptors originated from a woman aged 30 to 39 with Graves disease. Each CDR3 is given with its conserved first and last residue. The D gene is left open where the match is weak. A clone size is listed for some rows: how often the clone was seen (once, few, many), or a class if it is expanded.

D	V	size	J	length	CDR3	DNA
TRBD2	TRBV7-6	few	TRBJ2-2	16	CASSLEGLAGAGELFF	TGTGCCAGCAGCTTAGAGGGACTAGCGGGAGCCGGGGAGCTGTTTTTT
TRBD2	TRBV5-1	-	TRBJ2-1	14	CASTKGLAGGNQFF	TGCGCCAGTACGAAAGGACTAGCGGGAGGTAATCAGTTCTTC
-	TRBV7-2	many	TRBJ2-7	11	CASSLDIRLYF	TGTGCCAGCAGCTTAGATATCAGGTTGTACTTC
-	TRBV30	few	TRBJ2-4	13	CAWRRAEKNIQYF	TGTGCCTGGAGGAGGGCCGAAAAAAACATTCAGTACTTC
TRBD1	TRBV28	few	TRBJ1-2	17	CASSSPTRQGVNYGYTF	TGTGCCAGCAGTTCTCCTACGCGACAGGGTGTGAACTATGGCTACACCTTC
TRBD2	TRBV6-1	-	TRBJ2-1	15	CASRTGGLAGREQFF	TGTGCCAGCAGAACGGGGGGACTAGCGGGTCGTGAGCAGTTCTTC
TRBD2	TRBV10-3	many	TRBJ2-7	17	CAISEPSGRAKSYEQYF	TGTGCCATCAGTGAGCCCAGCGGGAGGGCGAAGTCCTACGAGCAGTACTTC
TRBD1	TRBV4-2	many	TRBJ2-1	15	CASSQGTGLGNEQFF	TGTGCCAGCAGCCAAGGGACAGGTTTGGGTAATGAGCAGTTCTTC
-	TRBV30	many	TRBJ1-4	18	CAWSPRLGDQGLNEKLFF	TGTGCCTGGAGCCCTAGACTCGGAGACCAAGGGCTTAATGAAAAACTGTTTTTT
-	TRBV19	few	TRBJ2-1	15	CASSIVALRYNEQFF	TGTGCCAGTAGTATAGTTGCACTCCGGTACAATGAGCAGTTCTTC
-	TRBV5-5	-	TRBJ2-2	16	CASSLAVGSDGGELFF	TGTGCCAGCAGCTTGGCCGTGGGGAGTGATGGCGGGGAGCTGTTTTTT
TRBD2	TRBV5-1	few	TRBJ2-3	15	CASSLASGVADTQYF	TGCGCCAGCAGCTTGGCTAGCGGGGTAGCAGATACGCAGTATTTT
TRBD1	TRBV27	many	TRBJ1-5	18	CASILKVDRLYSNQPQHF	TGTGCCAGCATCCTAAAGGTGGACAGGCTTTATAGCAATCAGCCCCAGCATTTT
-	TRBV7-2	many	TRBJ1-5	14	CASSTEGGSGPQHF	TGTGCCAGCAGCACTGAAGGGGGGTCTGGGCCCCAGCATTTT
-	TRBV10-3	few	TRBJ1-3	11	CASSDGNTIYF	TGTGCCAGCTCGGACGGAAACACCATATATTTT
-	TRBV7-2	-	TRBJ2-1	16	CASSLRAESSYNEQFF	TGTGCCAGCAGCCTCCGGGCGGAGAGCTCCTACAATGAGCAGTTCTTC
-	TRBV19	-	TRBJ2-2	13	CATSNGGTGELFF	TGTGCCACGTCAAATGGGGGCACCGGGGAGCTGTTTTTT
-	TRBV7-2	many	TRBJ1-2	16	CASSLNTGPKPYGYTF	TGTGCCAGCAGCTTAAATACCGGGCCCAAGCCCTATGGCTACACCTTC
TRBD2	TRBV27	few	TRBJ2-7	13	CASGLAGGPEQYF	TGTGCCAGCGGCCTAGCGGGAGGACCCGAGCAGTACTTC
TRBD2	TRBV19	-	TRBJ2-3	18	CASSIASGLAASTDTQYF	TGTGCCAGTAGTATAGCCTCGGGACTAGCGGCTAGCACAGATACGCAGTATTTT
TRBD2	TRBV7-9	few	TRBJ2-1	14	CASSSREGRSEQFF	TGTGCCAGCAGCTCCCGGGAGGGCAGGAGTGAGCAGTTCTTC
-	TRBV28	many	TRBJ1-5	14	CASSFVTGNQPQHF	TGTGCCAGCAGTTTCGTAACAGGCAATCAGCCCCAGCATTTT
TRBD2	TRBV20-1	-	TRBJ2-7	12	CSLGLAGVEQYF	TGCAGTCTTGGACTAGCGGGAGTCGAGCAGTACTTC
TRBD1	TRBV29-1	few	TRBJ1-4	14	CSVATRGIGEKLFF	TGCAGCGTTGCGACCAGGGGGATTGGCGAAAAACTGTTTTTT
TRBD2	TRBV28	many	TRBJ2-7	14	CASRELAGFDEQYF	TGTGCCAGCAGAGAACTAGCGGGATTTGACGAGCAGTACTTC
-	TRBV11-2	-	TRBJ1-2	16	CASSLIAAGPNYGYTF	TGTGCCAGCAGCTTAATCGCGGCAGGCCCCAACTATGGCTACACCTTC
-	TRBV20-1	-	TRBJ2-5	14	CSAPFGEKEETQYF	TGCAGTGCTCCTTTTGGGGAGAAGGAGGAGACCCAGTACTTC
-	TRBV19	-	TRBJ1-5	13	CASSIWGHQPQHF	TGTGCCAGTAGTATTTGGGGCCATCAGCCCCAGCATTTT
-	TRBV7-2	few	TRBJ2-5	16	CASSLDRQMYQETQYF	TGTGCCAGCAGCTTAGATAGGCAAATGTACCAAGAGACCCAGTACTTC
-	TRBV28	many	TRBJ2-3	16	CASSLFRTLDTDTQYF	TGTGCCAGCAGTTTATTTAGGACATTGGACACAGATACGCAGTATTTT
-	TRBV6-1	-	TRBJ2-4	16	CASKIQGGTAKNIQYF	TGTGCCAGCAAAATTCAGGGGGGAACGGCCAAAAACATTCAGTACTTC
TRBD1	TRBV19	-	TRBJ2-3	16	CASSIHRGPSTDTQYF	TGTGCCAGTAGTATTCACAGGGGGCCTAGCACAGATACGCAGTATTTT
TRBD1	TRBV12-3/TRBV12-4	few	TRBJ1-3	14	CASSSTGGEDTIYF	TGTGCCAGCAGCTCGACAGGGGGCGAGGACACCATATATTTT
TRBD2	TRBV6-5	many	TRBJ2-5	18	CASSYSQTSGRYQETQYF	TGTGCCAGCAGTTACAGCCAGACTAGCGGGAGGTACCAAGAGACCCAGTACTTC
TRBD1	TRBV4-1	few	TRBJ2-1	17	CASSQDRRDRAHNEQFF	TGCGCCAGCAGCCAAGATAGAAGGGACAGGGCCCACAATGAGCAGTTCTTC
-	TRBV20-1	-	TRBJ1-1	14	CSASKRALNTEAFF	TGCAGTGCTAGTAAGCGGGCCCTGAACACTGAAGCTTTCTTT
-	TRBV3-1	many	TRBJ2-1	14	CASRNDSSYNEQFF	TGTGCCAGCAGGAACGACAGCTCCTACAATGAGCAGTTCTTC
TRBD2	TRBV6-1	many	TRBJ2-3	13	CASSAGVTDTQYF	TGTGCCAGCAGCGCGGGAGTCACAGATACGCAGTATTTT
-	TRBV5-1	-	TRBJ1-2	15	CASSPDRLDGRGYTF	TGCGCCAGCAGCCCGGACCGTTTAGATGGAAGAGGCTACACCTTC
TRBD2	TRBV7-8	-	TRBJ2-7	18	CASSPGTSVPGQDYEQYF	TGTGCCAGCAGCCCCGGGACTAGCGTTCCGGGGCAGGACTACGAGCAGTACTTC
-	TRBV7-9	-	TRBJ2-2	13	CASSPGTMGELFF	TGTGCCAGCAGCCCAGGGACGATGGGGGAGCTGTTTTTT
-	TRBV6-2/TRBV6-3	-	TRBJ2-1	16	CASTFFLASSYNEQSF	TGTGCCAGCACCTTTTTCCTAGCGAGCTCCTACAATGAGCAGTCCTTC
-	TRBV12-5	few	TRBJ2-1	14	CASGLGGGNNEQFF	TGTGCTAGTGGTTTGGGGGGTGGGAACAATGAGCAGTTCTTC
TRBD2	TRBV11-3	many	TRBJ2-3	18	CASSGTSGSRRSTDTQYF	TGTGCCAGCAGCGGGACTAGCGGGAGCCGCCGTAGCACAGATACGCAGTATTTT
-	TRBV10-3	many	TRBJ1-3	11	CAISESNTIYF	TGTGCCATCAGTGAGTCAAACACCATATATTTT
-	TRBV11-2	few	TRBJ2-5	13	CASNEQGGETQYF	TGTGCCAGCAACGAACAGGGAGGAGAGACCCAGTACTTC
-	TRBV5-4	many	TRBJ2-5	16	CASSQSRAQGSETQYF	TGTGCCAGCAGCCAATCCCGGGCCCAGGGGTCGGAGACCCAGTACTTC
-	TRBV20-1	many	TRBJ2-5	14	CSSGDLSVQETQYF	TGCAGTTCAGGGGACCTTAGCGTCCAAGAGACCCAGTACTTC
-	TRBV2	many	TRBJ1-4	15	CASSEAAYTSEKLFF	TGTGCCAGCAGTGAAGCCGCGTATACTAGTGAAAAACTGTTTTTT
TRBD2	TRBV5-4	-	TRBJ2-1	14	CASRGTSAYNEQFF	TGTGCCAGCAGGGGGACTAGCGCTTACAATGAGCAGTTCTTC
-	TRBV7-2	few	TRBJ2-7	13	CASSLEIYYEQYF	TGTGCCAGCAGCTTAGAAATCTACTACGAGCAGTACTTC
TRBD2	TRBV20-1	many	TRBJ2-7	14	CSAEGGEESYEQYF	TGCAGTGCCGAGGGAGGGGAGGAATCCTACGAGCAGTACTTC
TRBD1	TRBV20-1	many	TRBJ1-1	15	CSARPETGGFTEAFF	TGCAGTGCTAGACCGGAGACAGGGGGCTTCACTGAAGCTTTCTTT
-	TRBV11-2	many	TRBJ2-1	12	CASRGGSVEQFF	TGTGCCAGCAGAGGGGGGAGTGTTGAGCAGTTCTTC
-	TRBV5-1	many	TRBJ2-2	15	CASSLVYQDTGELFF	TGCGCCAGCAGCTTGGTATACCAGGACACCGGGGAGCTGTTTTTT
-	TRBV7-9	-	TRBJ2-1	17	CASSLVQSSVPSHEQFF	TGTGCCAGCAGCTTAGTTCAGTCTAGCGTACCAAGCCATGAGCAGTTCTTC
TRBD1	TRBV5-4	many	TRBJ2-1	15	CASSLRQGEYNEQFF	TGTGCCAGCAGCTTGAGGCAGGGGGAATACAATGAGCAGTTCTTC